The T cell receptor beta chain described here comes from a study of T cell responses to AZD1222 COVID-19 vaccine. The CDR3 contains 15 residues. Looked up from germline, CDR1 is MRHNA and CDR2 is SNTAGT. Trimming took 4 bases from V and 11 from J; bases not matched to a gene: 10. Study results and caveats: Across spike, vaccine-associated CD4 TCRs were found, dominant at 160-218 and 743-854.

With respect to this clone: What it binds is not known.

Libraries were prepared by immunoSEQ multiplex PCR; TCRdb keeps only in-frame clonotypes and omits some of them. The sample lists fewer than 180,000 clones; roughly 94% were seen once. The sequence came from an adult in good health. Sequences were derived from peripheral blood, sampled on day 0 of AZD1222 vaccination. The chain carries TRBV6-4 and TRBJ2-1; TRBD2 aligns across 11 bases. In nucleotides, the CDR3 is TGTGCCAGCAGTGTAGCGGGGGGGGCTGGCGGGAAGCAGTTCTTC. It is translated as CASSVAGGAGGKQFF.